This entry describes one T cell receptor beta chain. This sample is drawn from a study of blood T cell repertoires in COVID-19. In the original processing: Amplification from reference gene primers served as the basis for estimated nucleated cell counts. Libraries were prepared by immunoSEQ multiplex PCR; TCRdb keeps only in-frame clonotypes and omits some of them. Clone size and V and J calls were adopted from that table, with D and trimming inferred from the DNA. The table lists tens of thousands of clones, about nine tenths of them singletons. Germline lookup yields CDR1 GTSNPN and CDR2 SVGIG (reference sequence). V lost 3 bases to trimming and J lost 5 bases; unmatched junction nucleotides: 2. This CDR3 is 13 amino acids long.

Input material: peripheral blood. The chain joins TRBV30 to TRBJ2-7, with 12 bases aligning to TRBD2. The sequence was collected from a man in his fifties or sixties with COVID-19, enrolled during active disease. The chain's CDR3 is CAWSPSGRDEQYF. The CDR3 nucleotides read TGTGCCTGGAGCCCTAGCGGGAGGGACGAGCAGTACTTC.